The sequence of this T cell receptor (beta chain) was determined in a study of Graves' ophthalmopathy and Graves' hyperthyroidism. The V gene end was trimmed by 5 bases and the J gene end by 0 bases; junction bases not matched to a gene: 5. Germline V gives CDR1 LNHDA, CDR2 SQIVND (reference sequence). CDR3 length equals 15 residues. At least ten counts were recorded for this clonotype. Beta-chain TCR CDR3 regions were amplified from RNA transcripts. HTBI primers served in a first-round RT-PCR, which a second-round multiplex PCR followed. TCRdb used MiXCR to reprocess the multiplex PCR reads, holding one entry per CDR3 protein. The sample gives hundreds of thousands of distinct CDR3 sequences, 22% of which show up once; around 6.9% is in the top ten.

The sequenced sample was peripheral blood. J is TRBJ1-2 and V is TRBV19, with TRBD1 matching 8 bases. The receptor comes from a woman between 18 and 29 years old with stable Graves' hyperthyroidism. Some clones in this sample may be carry-over from other donors' samples. CDR3 region: CASSPDRGANYGYTF. In nucleotides, the CDR3 is TGTGCCAGTAGTCCCGACAGGGGCGCTAACTATGGCTACACCTTC.